The 12 T cell receptor beta chains below were found in one sample sequenced in a study of blood T cell repertoires in COVID-19. Produced via immunoSEQ multiplex PCR; TCRdb's table is partial and in-frame only. The sample gives 200,000 to 250,000 clones, 65% to 90% of which show up once; approximately 5% is in the top ten. Material: peripheral blood. These receptors all come from a woman of 80 years or more with active or convalescent COVID-19.

The CDR3: CASSLLDRSNYGYTF. In DNA, the CDR3 is TGTGCCAGCAGTTTATTGGACAGATCTAACTATGGCTACACCTTC. This chain links TRBV28 with TRBJ1-2, with D tentatively TRBD1 (6 bases). CDR3 length: 15 amino acids. Germline V CDR1 and CDR2: MDHEN, SYDVKM. The V end lost 1 base, the J end lost 0 bases, and 9 bases lay between the germline ends.

The gene calls are TRBV28 and TRBJ1-6, with 11 bases matching TRBD1. The CDR3 is made up of 17 amino acids. With V trimmed by 6 bases and J by 4 bases, 8 bases remained unmatched. CDR1 and CDR2 from the germline V gene are MDHEN and SYDVKM. CDR3 amino acids: CASSPVGQGAYNSPLHF. As DNA, the CDR3 is TGTGCCAGCAGCCCGGTCGGACAGGGGGCGTATAATTCACCCCTCCACTTT.

This clone appeared once. V and J are TRBV7-9 and TRBJ1-1; 9 positions agree with TRBD1. The length of the CDR3 is 12 residues. The germline gives CDR1 SEHNR, CDR2 FQNEAQ (reference sequence). The J segment lost 11 bases and the V segment lost 5 bases, leaving 6 bases of the junction unmatched. The CDR3 region is CASSPQDRGAFF. As DNA, the CDR3 is TGTGCCAGCAGCCCTCAGGACAGGGGTGCTTTCTTT.

The chain carries TRBV5-1 and TRBJ2-7; no reliable D call. The germline CDR1 and CDR2 sequences are SGHRS and YFSETQ. This CDR3 contains 14 residues. The V and J ends lost 4 bases and 2 bases respectively, with 13 bases between them. The DNA for the CDR3 is TGCGCCAGCAGCCCCGCGGCCGCCACCTACGAGCAGTACTTC. This gives the protein CASSPAAATYEQYF.

This sequence joins TRBV5-1 and TRBJ2-1; no reliable D call. The germline CDR1 and CDR2 sequences are SGHRS and YFSETQ. Trimming stripped 0 bases from V and 3 bases from J, with 10 bases between. There are 15 residues in the CDR3. The CDR3 sequence is CASSLVQAIYNEQFF. The CDR3 DNA is TGCGCCAGCAGCTTGGTCCAAGCAATCTACAATGAGCAGTTCTTC.

This clone has only a few counts. V is TRBV4-1 and J is TRBJ2-2; 13 bases match TRBD2. V gave up 2 bases and J gave up 7 bases; unmatched junction bases: 4. Germline V lookup: CDR1 MGHRA, CDR2 YSYEKL. This CDR3 spans 16 amino acids. The CDR3 region is CASSQRTSGSFGELFF. CDR3 coding DNA: TGCGCCAGCAGCCAAAGGACTAGCGGGAGCTTCGGGGAGCTGTTTTTT.

The chain employs TRBV5-1 and TRBJ1-1; tentatively, D is TRBD1 (5 bases). This CDR3 comprises 14 residues. The ends were cut back, 0 bases at V and 6 bases at J, with 12 bases in the middle. Germline values: CDR1 SGHRS, CDR2 YFSETQ. The chain's CDR3 is CASSLVGREAEAFF. Written as DNA, the CDR3 is TGCGCCAGCAGCTTGGTGGGCAGGGAGGCTGAAGCTTTCTTT.

The V call is TRBV6-6, the J call TRBJ1-6, with 10 bases aligning to TRBD1. The CDR3 sequence is 12 residues long. Germline CDR1 MNHNY, CDR2 SVGAGI (reference sequence). V shed 7 bases and J 14 bases; nucleotides not matched to a gene: 5. The CDR3 nucleotides are TGTGCCAGCAAGCCGGGACAGGGGACCCTCCACTTT. This translates into CASKPGQGTLHF.

This sequence joins TRBV3-1 (or the pseudogene TRBV3-2) and TRBJ1-1, with D maybe TRBD1 (5 bases). The CDR3 runs to 12 residues. CDR1 and CDR2 (germline): LGHDT, YNNKEL (reference sequence). Between the trimmed V and J ends, which lost 7 bases and 4 bases, there was a span of 10 bases. DNA for the CDR3: TGTGCCAGCACCACGGGGGGCACTGAAGCTTTCTTT. This codes for CASTTGGTEAFF.

The chain carries TRBV18 and TRBJ2-1, with D tentatively TRBD2 (5 bases). V was cut by 4 bases and J by 8 bases, with 18 bases left in between. Looked up from germline, CDR1 is KGHSH and CDR2 is LQKENI. This CDR3 contains 15 residues. The CDR3 sequence: CASSLLLEFSDEQFF. The CDR3 DNA sequence: TGTGCCAGCTCACTCTTACTAGAGTTCTCGGATGAGCAGTTCTTC.

V usage is TRBV28 and J usage is TRBJ1-1; tentatively, D is TRBD1 (5 bases). In germline, CDR1 is MDHEN, CDR2 SYDVKM. V was cut by 6 bases and J by 4 bases, with 18 bases left in between. The CDR3 consists of 15 residues. For the CDR3, the DNA is TGTGCCAGCAGCCAAACTAGCACAAGGGGCACTGAAGCTTTCTTT. Translation: CASSQTSTRGTEAFF.

The genes are TRBV5-1 and TRBJ2-3, with TRBD2 matching over 7 bases. The ends lost 2 bases at V and 5 bases at J; junction bases unmatched: 5. Per the germline V gene, CDR1 is SGHRS and CDR2 is YFSETQ. The CDR3 runs to 14 residues. The CDR3 sequence: CASSFRGRGDTQYF. In DNA form, the CDR3 reads TGCGCCAGCAGCTTTAGAGGGAGGGGAGATACGCAGTATTTT.